This T cell receptor beta chain was sequenced in a study of CD8+ T cells in alopecia areata. Overall study context: Treatment of the treated patients consisted of oral tofacitinib, 5 to 10 mg twice daily.

Lesional scalp punch biopsies and peripheral blood came from alopecia areata patients. The study's findings and limits: Sequencing of scalp samples also captures resident alphabeta T cells of normal skin. TCR sharing was clearer in mice than between patients, perhaps partly owing to patient HLA diversity.

Following RNA extraction, reverse transcription yielded cDNA that acted as the sequencing template. Only in-frame clones appear in the TCRdb table, and some are missing; sequencing was by immunoSEQ multiplex PCR. The profile shows about 150,000 clones, over 45% of them singletons. This clone has more than one count but fewer than ten. Its antigen remains unidentified. In germline, CDR1 is SQVTM, CDR2 ANQGSEA. V was cut by 3 bases and J by 4 bases, with 9 bases left in between. The CDR3 contains 13 residues. The chain employs TRBV29-1 and TRBJ2-2; no clear D. This TCR was recovered from a human donor with alopecia areata. Sequencing input: CD4+ T cells sorted from blood. The CDR3 coding sequence is TGCAGCGTTGAGTATGTCGTCACCGGGGAGCTGTTTTTT. This encodes CSVEYVVTGELFF.